This TCR beta chain was sequenced during a study of control samples from healthy donors and cancer patients. V was shortened by 4 bases and J by 0 bases, with 9 bases between the two germline ends. CDR1 is SNHLY and CDR2 is FYNNEI in the germline V gene. This CDR3 spans 15 amino acids. The table came from immunoSEQ multiplex PCR; TCRdb's copy has only in-frame clones and leaves some out. The table lists 150,000 to 200,000 clones, 90% to 95% of them singletons. The sample consisted of blood. V is TRBV2 and J is TRBJ2-2; D is uncertain. This TCR was recovered from a woman in her 30s in good health. CDR3 amino acids: CASSGPFPNTGELFF. CDR3 DNA sequence: TGTGCCAGCAGTGGGCCCTTTCCGAACACCGGGGAGCTGTTTTTT.